The 9 T cell receptor beta chains reported below all come from one sample, sequenced in a study of Tregs in tolerant kidney transplant recipients. Using immunoSEQ multiplex PCR, the repertoire was profiled, and TCRdb retains in-frame clones only, with some absent. The data contain fewer than 150,000 clones, about 91% of them singletons. Input material: CD4+ T cells from blood. The receptors were sampled from a human donor in good health.

The gene calls are TRBV5-1 and TRBJ2-1; 8 nucleotides line up with TRBD2. CDR1 SGHRS and CDR2 YFSETQ come from the germline V gene. The CDR3 contains 15 residues. The junction had 7 bases not matched to a gene; V was cut back by 2 bases and J by 6 bases. The CDR3 region is CASSLLGGASNEQFF. As DNA, the CDR3 is TGCGCCAGCAGCTTACTCGGGGGGGCGAGCAATGAGCAGTTCTTC.

CDR3 in amino acids: CASSWARQGNTEAFF. CDR3 DNA sequence: TGTGCCAGCAGTTGGGCCCGGCAGGGTAACACTGAAGCTTTCTTT. The chain is built from TRBV6-5 and TRBJ1-1, with D perhaps TRBD1 (5 bases). The germline V gene has CDR1 MNHEY and CDR2 SVGAGI. CDR3 size: 15 residues. Trimming cost V 4 bases and J 2 bases, with 14 bases left between them.

The chain links TRBV6-5 to TRBJ1-1, with D uncertain. This CDR3 comprises 15 residues. CDR1 and CDR2 (germline): MNHEY, SVGAGI. Trimming cost V 0 bases and J 2 bases, with 10 bases left between them. DNA for the CDR3: TGTGCCAGCAGTTACTCAACCCGGGGAAACACTGAAGCTTTCTTT. It codes for CASSYSTRGNTEAFF.

The chain is built from TRBV5-4 and TRBJ2-7; D may be TRBD2 (6 bases). Germline V lookup: CDR1 SGHNT, CDR2 YYREEE (reference sequence). The CDR3 is made up of 14 amino acids. Trimming pared 4 bases from V and 0 bases from J, leaving 11 bases between. CDR3 sequence: CASSLQGGSYEQYF. The CDR3 DNA is TGTGCCAGCAGCCTTCAGGGAGGCTCCTACGAGCAGTACTTC. Full variable domain (missing parts from reference TRBV5-4 and TRBJ2-7): ETGVTQSPTHLIKTRGQQVTLRCSSQSGHNTVSWYQQALGQGPQFIFQYYREEENGRGNFPPRFSGLQFPNYSSELNVNALELDDSALYLCASSLQGGSYEQYFGPGTRLTVT.

This clone has ten or more counts. The genes are TRBV27 and TRBJ1-2; weak D call: TRBD1 (5 bases). This CDR3 is 20 amino acids long. The V end was cut by 2 bases, the J end by 3 bases, with 28 bases between. In germline, CDR1 is MNHEY, CDR2 SMNVEV (reference sequence). CDR3 DNA sequence: TGTGCCAGCAGTTTAAGGGGTATTTCCGGGAACACCCTGAGATACTATGGCTACACCTTC. Translation gives CASSLRGISGNTLRYYGYTF.

This clone came up once. The chain has TRBV11-2 and TRBJ1-1, with a weak D call TRBD1 (5 bases). The CDR3 has 15 residues. V lost 6 bases and J lost 1, with 15 bases in between. The germline V gene encodes CDR1 SGHAT and CDR2 FQNNGV. The CDR3 DNA reads as TGTGCCAGCAGACCTTCGGGACTCAGGAACACTGAAGCTTTCTTT. Protein: CASRPSGLRNTEAFF.

In DNA form, the CDR3 reads TGTGCCTGGAGCGCGTGGGGGCTCACTAACTATGGCTACACCTTC. Amino acid sequence: CAWSAWGLTNYGYTF. This rearrangement joins TRBV30 to TRBJ1-2; maybe TRBD1 (6 bases). The CDR3 covers 15 residues. CDR1 is GTSNPN, CDR2 SVGIG, per germline (reference sequence). Trimming shortened V by 3 bases and J by 0 bases, and 14 bases separated the two germline ends.

The chain is built from TRBV27 and TRBJ1-1; tentative D call: TRBD1 (6 bases). Trimming stripped 3 bases from V and 1 base from J, with 12 bases between. The V gene's germline CDR1 is MNHEY and CDR2 SMNVEV (reference sequence). This CDR3 contains 15 residues. CDR3 sequence (DNA): TGTGCCAGCAGTTTCATTCCCAGGGGGAACACTGAAGCTTTCTTT. Protein sequence: CASSFIPRGNTEAFF.

This chain's CDR3 is CASSPGTGVAGELFF. Here the CDR3 DNA reads TGTGCCAGCAGCCCCGGGACAGGGGTTGCCGGGGAGCTGTTTTTT. The J gene is TRBJ2-2, the V gene TRBV5-6, with TRBD1 identical over 10 bases. The CDR3 extends over 15 amino acids. V lost 4 bases to trimming and J lost 6 bases; unmatched junction nucleotides: 6. The V gene's germline CDR1 is SGHDT and CDR2 YYEEEE.